The rows below give T cell receptor beta chains drawn from one sample of a study of cytomegalovirus exposure and HLA in healthy donors. Repertoires were generated with immunoSEQ multiplex PCR, while TCRdb's copy carries only in-frame clones and drops some. The table lists about 100,000 clones, about 94% of them singletons, with 0.7% to 0.9% in the top ten. Material: PBMCs. All receptors come from a woman under 30 in good health and CMV-seronegative. Each CDR3 is given with its conserved first and last residue. D genes are given only for firm matches. Clone size appears in some rows only: once, few, many, or a class for an expanded clone.

V: TRBV27
D: TRBD2
J: TRBJ2-7
length: 17
size: NA
CDR3: CASSTLAGGPRPYEQYF
DNA: TGTGCCAGCAGTACCCTAGCGGGAGGGCCTCGGCCCTACGAGCAGTACTTC

V: TRBV4-3
D: NA
J: TRBJ1-1
length: 13
size: NA
CDR3: CASSPDLRTEAFF
DNA: TGCGCCAGCAGCCCCGACTTGAGGACTGAAGCTTTCTTT

V: TRBV7-3
D: NA
J: TRBJ2-2
length: 14
size: NA
CDR3: CASSAGRVPGELFF
DNA: TGTGCCAGCAGTGCCGGCAGGGTTCCCGGGGAGCTGTTTTTT

V: TRBV6-5
D: NA
J: TRBJ1-6
length: 13
size: once
CDR3: CASSRDGNSPLHF
DNA: TGTGCCAGCAGTCGAGACGGGAATTCACCCCTCCACTTT

V: TRBV30
D: NA
J: TRBJ1-1
length: 12
size: NA
CDR3: CAWSVLGAKAFF
DNA: TGTGCCTGGAGTGTACTGGGGGCGAAGGCTTTCTTT

V: TRBV9
D: TRBD1
J: TRBJ2-7
length: 14
size: NA
CDR3: CASSYRDRGYEQYF
DNA: TGTGCCAGCAGCTACCGGGACAGGGGGTACGAGCAGTACTTC

V: TRBV27
D: NA
J: TRBJ1-1
length: 17
size: NA
CDR3: CATKRAIEVSGDTEAFF
DNA: TGTGCCACCAAGAGGGCGATTGAGGTCAGTGGGGACACTGAAGCTTTCTTT

V: TRBV27
D: TRBD1
J: TRBJ1-5
length: 12
size: NA
CDR3: CATGQGNQPQHF
DNA: TGTGCCACGGGACAGGGGAATCAGCCCCAGCATTTT

V: TRBV5-1
D: TRBD1
J: TRBJ1-1
length: 16
size: NA
CDR3: CASRLGQEFMNTEAFF
DNA: TGCGCCAGCAGGCTGGGACAGGAGTTTATGAACACTGAAGCTTTCTTT

V: TRBV2
D: TRBD1
J: TRBJ1-2
length: 15
size: NA
CDR3: CASSEDRGLIYGYTF
DNA: TGTGCCAGCAGTGAGGACAGGGGGCTTATCTATGGCTACACCTTC

V: TRBV2
D: TRBD2
J: TRBJ2-2
length: 17
size: NA
CDR3: CASSERGLAGDTGELFF
DNA: TGTGCCAGCAGTGAAAGGGGACTAGCGGGCGACACCGGGGAGCTGTTTTTT

V: TRBV7-6
D: NA
J: TRBJ2-3
length: 15
size: NA
CDR3: CASSSQGFRTDTQYF
DNA: TGTGCCAGCAGCTCACAGGGTTTTCGGACAGATACGCAGTATTTT

V: TRBV5-1
D: NA
J: TRBJ2-2
length: 15
size: NA
CDR3: CASSLDYRANGELFF
DNA: TGCGCCAGCAGCTTGGATTACAGGGCTAACGGGGAGCTGTTTTTT

V: TRBV18
D: NA
J: TRBJ2-7
length: 14
size: NA
CDR3: CASSSRDTTYEQYF
DNA: TGTGCCAGCTCATCCCGGGACACAACCTACGAGCAGTACTTC

V: TRBV7-9
D: TRBD2
J: TRBJ2-1
length: 17
size: NA
CDR3: CASSSTPGLTDLNEQFF
DNA: TGTGCCAGCAGCTCCACCCCGGGACTAACGGACCTCAATGAGCAGTTCTTC

V: TRBV29-1
D: NA
J: TRBJ2-1
length: 12
size: few
CDR3: CSAEGLGNEQFF
DNA: TGCAGCGCGGAGGGACTGGGTAATGAGCAGTTCTTC

V: TRBV15
D: TRBD2
J: TRBJ2-1
length: 16
size: NA
CDR3: CATSSRAGGSYNEQFF
DNA: TGTGCCACCAGCAGTCGGGCGGGAGGGTCCTACAATGAGCAGTTCTTC

V: TRBV29-1
D: NA
J: TRBJ2-7
length: 13
size: NA
CDR3: CSVEASPRAEQYF
DNA: TGCAGCGTTGAGGCTAGCCCCCGCGCCGAGCAGTACTTC

V: TRBV6-5
D: NA
J: TRBJ1-1
length: 14
size: NA
CDR3: CASSYGGHNTEAFF
DNA: TGTGCCAGCAGTTACGGGGGCCATAACACTGAAGCTTTCTTT